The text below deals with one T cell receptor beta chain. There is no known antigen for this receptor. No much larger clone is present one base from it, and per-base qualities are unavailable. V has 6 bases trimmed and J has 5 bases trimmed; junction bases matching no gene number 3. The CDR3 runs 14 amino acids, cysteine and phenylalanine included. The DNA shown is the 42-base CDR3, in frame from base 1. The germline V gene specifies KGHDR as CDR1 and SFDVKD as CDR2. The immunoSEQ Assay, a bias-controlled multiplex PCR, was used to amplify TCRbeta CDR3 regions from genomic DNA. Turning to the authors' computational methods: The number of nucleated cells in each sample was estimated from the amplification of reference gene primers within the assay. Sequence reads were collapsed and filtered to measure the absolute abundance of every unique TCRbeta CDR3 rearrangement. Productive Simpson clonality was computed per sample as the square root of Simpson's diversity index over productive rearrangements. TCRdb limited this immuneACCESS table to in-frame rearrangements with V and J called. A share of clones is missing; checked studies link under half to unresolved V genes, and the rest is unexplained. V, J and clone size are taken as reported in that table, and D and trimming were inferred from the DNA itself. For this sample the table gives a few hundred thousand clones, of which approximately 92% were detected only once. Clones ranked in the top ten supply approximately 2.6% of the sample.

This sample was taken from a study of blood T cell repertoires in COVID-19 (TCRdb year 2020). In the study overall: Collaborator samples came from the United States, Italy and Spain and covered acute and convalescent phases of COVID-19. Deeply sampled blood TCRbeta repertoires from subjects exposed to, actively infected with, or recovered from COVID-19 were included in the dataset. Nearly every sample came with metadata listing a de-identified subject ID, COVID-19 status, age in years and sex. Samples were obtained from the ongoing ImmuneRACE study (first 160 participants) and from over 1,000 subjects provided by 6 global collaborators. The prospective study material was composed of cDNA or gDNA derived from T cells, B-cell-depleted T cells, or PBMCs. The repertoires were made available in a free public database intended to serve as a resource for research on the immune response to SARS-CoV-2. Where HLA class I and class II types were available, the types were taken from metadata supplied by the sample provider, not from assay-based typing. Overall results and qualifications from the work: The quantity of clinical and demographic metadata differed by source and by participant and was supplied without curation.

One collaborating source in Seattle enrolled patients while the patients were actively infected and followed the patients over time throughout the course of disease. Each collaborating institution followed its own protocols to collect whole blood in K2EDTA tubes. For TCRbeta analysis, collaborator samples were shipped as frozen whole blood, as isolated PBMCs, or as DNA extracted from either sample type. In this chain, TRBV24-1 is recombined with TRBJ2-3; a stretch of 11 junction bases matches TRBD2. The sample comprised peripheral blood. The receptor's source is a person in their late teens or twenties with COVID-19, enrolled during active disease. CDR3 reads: CATSPSGGLDTQYF. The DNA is TGTGCCACCAGTCCTAGCGGGGGGTTAGATACGCAGTATTTT.